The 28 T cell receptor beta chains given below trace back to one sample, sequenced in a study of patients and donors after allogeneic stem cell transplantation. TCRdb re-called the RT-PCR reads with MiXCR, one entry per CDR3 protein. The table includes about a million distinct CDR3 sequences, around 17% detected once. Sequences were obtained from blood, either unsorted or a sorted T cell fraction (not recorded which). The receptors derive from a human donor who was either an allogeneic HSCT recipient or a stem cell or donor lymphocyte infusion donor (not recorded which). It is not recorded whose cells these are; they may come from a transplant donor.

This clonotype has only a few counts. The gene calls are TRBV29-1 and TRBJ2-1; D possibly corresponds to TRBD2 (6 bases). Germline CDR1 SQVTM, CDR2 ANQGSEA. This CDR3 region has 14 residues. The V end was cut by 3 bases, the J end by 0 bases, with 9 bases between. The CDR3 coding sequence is TGCAGCGTTGAGGCGGGAAGCTCCTACAATGAGCAGTTCTTC. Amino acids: CSVEAGSSYNEQFF.

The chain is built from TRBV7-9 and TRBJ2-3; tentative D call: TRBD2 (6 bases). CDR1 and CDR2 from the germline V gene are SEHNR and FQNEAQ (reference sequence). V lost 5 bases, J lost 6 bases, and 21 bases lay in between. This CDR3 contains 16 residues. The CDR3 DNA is TGTGCCAGCAGCATAAATTGGCCAGGGACTTCCGATACGCAGTATTTT. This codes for CASSINWPGTSDTQYF.

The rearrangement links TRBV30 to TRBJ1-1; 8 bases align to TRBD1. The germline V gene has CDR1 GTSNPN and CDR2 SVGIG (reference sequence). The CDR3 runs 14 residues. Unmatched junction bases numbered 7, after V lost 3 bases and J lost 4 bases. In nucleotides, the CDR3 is TGTGCCTGGAGAAAGGACAGGGCGGGCACTGAAGCTTTCTTT. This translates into CAWRKDRAGTEAFF. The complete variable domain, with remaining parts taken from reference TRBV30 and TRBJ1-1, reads SQTIHQWPATLVQPVGSPLSLECTVEGTSNPNLYWYRQAAGRGLQLLFYSVGIGQISSEVPQNLSASRPQDRQFILSSKKLLLSDSGFYLCAWRKDRAGTEAFFGQGTRLTVV.

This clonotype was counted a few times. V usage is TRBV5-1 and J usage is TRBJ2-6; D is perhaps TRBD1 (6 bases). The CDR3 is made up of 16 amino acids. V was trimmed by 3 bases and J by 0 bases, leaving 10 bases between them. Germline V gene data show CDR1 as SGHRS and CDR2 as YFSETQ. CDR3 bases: TGCGCCAGCAGCTCAACAGGGACCTCTGGGGCCAACGTCCTGACTTTC. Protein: CASSSTGTSGANVLTF.

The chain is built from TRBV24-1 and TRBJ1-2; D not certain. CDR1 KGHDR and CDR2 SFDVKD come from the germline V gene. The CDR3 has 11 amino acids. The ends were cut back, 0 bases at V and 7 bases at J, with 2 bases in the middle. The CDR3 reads CATSDLGGYTF. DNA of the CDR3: TGTGCCACCAGTGATTTGGGTGGCTACACCTTC.

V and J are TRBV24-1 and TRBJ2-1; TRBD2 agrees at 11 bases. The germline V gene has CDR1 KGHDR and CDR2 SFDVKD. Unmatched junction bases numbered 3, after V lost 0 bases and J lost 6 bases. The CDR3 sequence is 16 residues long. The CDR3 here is CATSDLRLAGPNEQFF. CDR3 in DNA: TGTGCCACCAGTGATTTGAGACTAGCGGGGCCCAATGAGCAGTTCTTC.

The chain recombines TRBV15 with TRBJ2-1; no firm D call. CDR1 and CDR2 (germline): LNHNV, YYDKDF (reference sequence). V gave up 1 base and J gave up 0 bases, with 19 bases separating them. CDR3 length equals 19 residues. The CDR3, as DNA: TGTGCCACCAGCAGAGGAATATACGACCCCTCTGGCTCCTACAATGAGCAGTTCTTC. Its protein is CATSRGIYDPSGSYNEQFF. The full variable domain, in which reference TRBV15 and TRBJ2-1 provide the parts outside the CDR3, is DAMVIQNPRYQVTQFGKPVTLSCSQTLNHNVMYWYQQKSSQAPKLLFHYYDKDFNNEADTPDNFQSRRPNTSFCFLDIRSPGLGDTAMYLCATSRGIYDPSGSYNEQFFGPGTRLTVL.

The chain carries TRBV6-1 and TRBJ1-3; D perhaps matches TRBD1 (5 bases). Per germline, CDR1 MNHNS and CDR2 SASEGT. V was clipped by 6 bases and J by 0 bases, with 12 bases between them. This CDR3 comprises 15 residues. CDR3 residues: CASRKGVRSGNTIYF. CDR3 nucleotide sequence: TGTGCCAGCAGGAAAGGGGTACGCTCTGGAAACACCATATATTTT.

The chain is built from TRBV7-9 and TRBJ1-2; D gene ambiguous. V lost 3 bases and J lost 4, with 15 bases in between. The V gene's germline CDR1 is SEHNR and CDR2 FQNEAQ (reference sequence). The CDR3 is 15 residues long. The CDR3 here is CASSLSLAQSYGYTF. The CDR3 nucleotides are TGTGCCAGCAGCTTGTCGTTGGCTCAGTCCTATGGCTACACCTTC. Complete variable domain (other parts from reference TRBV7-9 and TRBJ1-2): DTGVSQNPRHKITKRGQNVTFRCDPISEHNRLYWYRQTLGQGPEFLTYFQNEAQLEKSRLLSDRFSAERPKGSFSTLEIQRTEQGDSAMYLCASSLSLAQSYGYTFGSGTRLTVV.

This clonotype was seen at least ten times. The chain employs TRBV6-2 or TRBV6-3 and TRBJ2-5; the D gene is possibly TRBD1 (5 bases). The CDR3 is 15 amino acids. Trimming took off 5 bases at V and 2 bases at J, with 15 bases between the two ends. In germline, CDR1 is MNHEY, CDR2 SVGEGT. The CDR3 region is CASSIQAVLQETQYF. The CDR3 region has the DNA TGTGCCAGCAGTATACAGGCGGTACTACAAGAGACCCAGTACTTC.

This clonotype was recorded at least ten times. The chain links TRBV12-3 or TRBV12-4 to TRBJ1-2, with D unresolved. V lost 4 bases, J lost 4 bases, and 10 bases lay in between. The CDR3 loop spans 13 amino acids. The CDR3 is CASSSSGSYGYTF. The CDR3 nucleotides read TGTGCCAGCAGTTCCTCTGGGAGCTATGGCTACACCTTC.

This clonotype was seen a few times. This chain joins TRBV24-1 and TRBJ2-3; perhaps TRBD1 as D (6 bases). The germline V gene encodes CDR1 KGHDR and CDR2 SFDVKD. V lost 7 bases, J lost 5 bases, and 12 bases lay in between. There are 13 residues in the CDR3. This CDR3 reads CATRTAGEDTQYF. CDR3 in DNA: TGTGCCACCAGGACGGCAGGGGAAGATACGCAGTATTTT.

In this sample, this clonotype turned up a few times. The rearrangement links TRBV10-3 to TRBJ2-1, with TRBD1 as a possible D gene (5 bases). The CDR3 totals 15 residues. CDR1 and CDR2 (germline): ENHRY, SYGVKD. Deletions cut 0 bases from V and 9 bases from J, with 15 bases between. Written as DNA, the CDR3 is TGTGCCATCAGTGAGTCTCGGCAGGGTGGTAGTGAGCAGTTCTTC. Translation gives CAISESRQGGSEQFF.

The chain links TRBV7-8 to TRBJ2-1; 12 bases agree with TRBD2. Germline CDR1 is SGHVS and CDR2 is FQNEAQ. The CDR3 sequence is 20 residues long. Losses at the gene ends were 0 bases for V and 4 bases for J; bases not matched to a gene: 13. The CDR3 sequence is CASSLALSSGRARAYNEQFF. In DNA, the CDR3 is TGTGCCAGCAGCTTAGCGCTGTCTAGCGGGAGGGCCAGGGCTTACAATGAGCAGTTCTTC.

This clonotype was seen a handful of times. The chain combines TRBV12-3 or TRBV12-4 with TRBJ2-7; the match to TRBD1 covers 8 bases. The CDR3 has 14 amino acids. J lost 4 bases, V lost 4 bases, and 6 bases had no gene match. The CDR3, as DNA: TGTGCCAGCAGTTCAGGACAGGGTAGATACGAGCAGTACTTC. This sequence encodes CASSSGQGRYEQYF.

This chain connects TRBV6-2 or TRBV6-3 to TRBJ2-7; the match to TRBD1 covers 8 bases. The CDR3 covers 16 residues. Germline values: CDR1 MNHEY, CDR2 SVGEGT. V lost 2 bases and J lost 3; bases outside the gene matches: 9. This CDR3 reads CASSYPGDRGGYEQYF. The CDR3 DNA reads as TGTGCCAGCAGTTACCCGGGAGACAGGGGCGGCTACGAGCAGTACTTC.

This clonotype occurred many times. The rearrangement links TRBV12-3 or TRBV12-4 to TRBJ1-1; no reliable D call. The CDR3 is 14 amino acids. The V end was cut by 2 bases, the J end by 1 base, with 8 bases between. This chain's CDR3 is CASSLLMQNTEAFF. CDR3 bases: TGTGCCAGCAGTTTATTAATGCAGAACACTGAAGCTTTCTTT.

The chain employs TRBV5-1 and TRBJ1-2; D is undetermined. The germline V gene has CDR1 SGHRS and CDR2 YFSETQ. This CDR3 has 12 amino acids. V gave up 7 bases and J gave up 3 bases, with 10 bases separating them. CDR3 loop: CASGQGDYGYTF. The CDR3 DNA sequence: TGCGCCAGCGGGCAAGGAGACTATGGCTACACCTTC.

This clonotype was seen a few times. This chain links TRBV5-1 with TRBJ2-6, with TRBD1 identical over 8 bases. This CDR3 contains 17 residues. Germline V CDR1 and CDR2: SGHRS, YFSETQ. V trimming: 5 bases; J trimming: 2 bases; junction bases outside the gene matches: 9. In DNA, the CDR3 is TGCGCCAGCAGGCGGTCAGGGGGCTTCCCTGGGGCCAACGTCCTGACTTTC. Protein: CASRRSGGFPGANVLTF. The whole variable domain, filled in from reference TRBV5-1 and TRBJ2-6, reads KAGVTQTPRYLIKTRGQQVTLSCSPISGHRSVSWYQQTPGQGLQFLFEYFSETQRNKGNFPGRFSGRQFSNSRSEMNVSTLELGDSALYLCASRRSGGFPGANVLTFGAGSRLTVL.

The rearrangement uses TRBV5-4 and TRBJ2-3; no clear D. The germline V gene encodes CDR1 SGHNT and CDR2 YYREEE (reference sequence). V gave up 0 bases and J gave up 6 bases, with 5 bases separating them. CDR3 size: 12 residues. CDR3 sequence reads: CASSLGWDTQYF. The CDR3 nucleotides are TGTGCCAGCAGCTTGGGATGGGATACGCAGTATTTT.

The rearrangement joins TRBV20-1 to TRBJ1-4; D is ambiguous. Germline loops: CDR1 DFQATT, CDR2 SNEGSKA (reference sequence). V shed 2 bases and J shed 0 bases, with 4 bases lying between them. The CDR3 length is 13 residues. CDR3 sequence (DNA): TGCAGTGCTAGACTGCCAACTAATGAAAAACTGTTTTTT. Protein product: CSARLPTNEKLFF.

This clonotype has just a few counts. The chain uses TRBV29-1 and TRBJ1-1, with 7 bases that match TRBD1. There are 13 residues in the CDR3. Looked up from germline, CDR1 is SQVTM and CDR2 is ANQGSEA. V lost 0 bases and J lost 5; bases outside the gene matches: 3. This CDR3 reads CSVEEQGQTEAFF. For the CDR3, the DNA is TGCAGCGTTGAAGAGCAGGGACAGACTGAAGCTTTCTTT.

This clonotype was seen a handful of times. The CDR3 sequence is CASSNRQGANGELFF. The CDR3 DNA reads TGCGCCAGCAGCAACCGACAGGGGGCGAACGGGGAGCTGTTTTTT. V usage is TRBV5-1 and J usage is TRBJ2-2; 10 positions agree with TRBD1. The CDR3 has 15 amino acids. Germline CDR1 and CDR2: SGHRS and YFSETQ. The V segment lost 4 bases and the J segment 7 bases; nucleotides outside the gene matches: 7.

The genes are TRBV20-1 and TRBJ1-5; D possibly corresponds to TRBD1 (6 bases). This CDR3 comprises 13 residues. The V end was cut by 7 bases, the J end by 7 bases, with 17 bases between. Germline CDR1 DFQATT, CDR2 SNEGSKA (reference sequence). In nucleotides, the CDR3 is TGCAGTGTTTCACAGGGCATCGGACAGCCCCAGCATTTT. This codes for CSVSQGIGQPQHF.

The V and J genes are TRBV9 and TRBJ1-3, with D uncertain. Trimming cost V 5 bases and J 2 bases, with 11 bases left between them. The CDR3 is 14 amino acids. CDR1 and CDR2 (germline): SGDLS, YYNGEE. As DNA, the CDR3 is TGTGCCAGCAGTGAAGATGGGGCTGGAAACACCATATATTTT. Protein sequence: CASSEDGAGNTIYF. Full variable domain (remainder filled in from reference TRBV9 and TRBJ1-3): DSGVTQTPKHLITATGQRVTLRCSPRSGDLSVYWYQQSLDQGLQFLIQYYNGEERAKGNILERFSAQQFPDLHSELNLSSLELGDSALYFCASSEDGAGNTIYFGEGSWLTVV.

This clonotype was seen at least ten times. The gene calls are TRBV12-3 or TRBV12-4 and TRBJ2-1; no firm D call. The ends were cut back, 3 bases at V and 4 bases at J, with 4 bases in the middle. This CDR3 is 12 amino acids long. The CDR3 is CASSFLYNEQFF. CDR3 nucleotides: TGTGCCAGCAGTTTTCTTTACAATGAGCAGTTCTTC.

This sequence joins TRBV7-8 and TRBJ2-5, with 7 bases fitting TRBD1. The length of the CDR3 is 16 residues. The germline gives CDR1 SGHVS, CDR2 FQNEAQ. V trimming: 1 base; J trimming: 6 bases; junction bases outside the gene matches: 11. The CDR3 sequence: CASSLEKKGGLKTQYF. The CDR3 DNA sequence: TGTGCCAGCAGCTTAGAAAAAAAAGGGGGCTTAAAGACCCAGTACTTC.

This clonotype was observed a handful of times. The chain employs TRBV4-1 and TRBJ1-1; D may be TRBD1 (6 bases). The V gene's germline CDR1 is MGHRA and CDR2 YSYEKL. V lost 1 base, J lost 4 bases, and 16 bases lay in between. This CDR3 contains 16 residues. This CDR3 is CASSQVGAGAGTEAFF. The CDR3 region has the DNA TGCGCCAGCAGCCAAGTAGGAGCAGGGGCTGGCACTGAAGCTTTCTTT.